The next 17 T cell receptor beta chains were all read from a single sample in a study of T-cell reconstitution after alpha-beta-depleted transplantation in children. Molecular barcoding with unique molecular identifiers was used for the TCRbeta library. TCRdb fed the PCR reads into MiXCR, producing one record per CDR3 protein. The table includes approximately 240,000 distinct CDR3 sequences, about a tenth detected once. Here the sequenced sample was PBMCs from the stem cell graft donor, taken from the stem cell graft. Source of these receptors: a human donor who donated a stem cell graft to a child with acute lymphoblastic leukemia.

V usage is TRBV29-1 and J usage is TRBJ1-2, with 7 bases fitting TRBD1. CDR3 length: 15 amino acids. The V and J ends lost 7 bases and 4 bases, in that order; junction bases with no gene match: 15. Germline loops: CDR1 SQVTM, CDR2 ANQGSEA. The CDR3 here is CSAAGQGGFVYGYTF. CDR3 nucleotide sequence: TGCAGCGCGGCGGGGCAGGGGGGGTTTGTCTATGGCTACACCTTC.

The rearrangement links TRBV4-1 to TRBJ1-4; a possible D gene is TRBD1 (5 bases). Germline V gives CDR1 MGHRA, CDR2 YSYEKL. The CDR3 is 15 amino acids. V was pared by 0 bases and J by 4 bases, with 9 bases between. DNA of the CDR3: TGCGCCAGCAGCCAAGACGGGGGTGATAATGAAAAACTGTTTTTT. Encoded protein: CASSQDGGDNEKLFF.

The J gene is TRBJ2-3, the V gene TRBV18; 7 bases align to TRBD2. V lost 3 bases and J lost 2; bases outside the gene matches: 11. The CDR3 is 17 residues long. Germline V gene sequence: CDR1 KGHSH, CDR2 LQKENI. CDR3 region: CASSPAGRASITDTQYF. CDR3 nucleotides: TGTGCCAGCTCACCTGCGGGGAGGGCGAGTATCACAGATACGCAGTATTTT.

This chain links TRBV3-1 with TRBJ2-1; D possibly corresponds to TRBD2 (6 bases). V lost 0 bases and J 0 bases, leaving 18 bases between the germline ends. The V gene's germline CDR1 is LGHDT and CDR2 YNNKEL (reference sequence). This CDR3 has 19 amino acids. CDR3 nucleotide sequence: TGTGCCAGCAGCCAAGATTCTTCTGGGGGGACCAGCTCCTACAATGAGCAGTTCTTC. This sequence encodes CASSQDSSGGTSSYNEQFF.

This clonotype came up many times. This chain links TRBV9 with TRBJ2-7, with D unclear. Germline CDR1 reads SGDLS; CDR2 reads YYNGEE. The CDR3 runs 15 residues. The ends were cut back, 0 bases at V and 0 bases at J, with 10 bases in the middle. The CDR3 here is CASSVGHTSSYEQYF. In DNA, the CDR3 is TGTGCCAGCAGCGTAGGACATACGAGCTCCTACGAGCAGTACTTC.

This clonotype was seen many times. The chain employs TRBV7-6 and TRBJ2-3; D is perhaps TRBD1 (6 bases). Trimming shortened V by 5 bases and J by 1 base, and 16 bases separated the two germline ends. Germline CDR1 is SGHVS and CDR2 is FNYEAQ. The CDR3 is 16 residues long. The CDR3 nucleotides are TGTGCCAGCAGCCCCCGGCAGGGGCTAGGCACAGATACGCAGTATTTT. This sequence encodes CASSPRQGLGTDTQYF.

This clonotype was seen ten or more times. The rearrangement links TRBV11-1 to TRBJ1-1, with a possible D match to TRBD1 (5 bases). Germline V gives CDR1 SGHAT, CDR2 FQDESV (reference sequence). The CDR3 is made up of 16 amino acids. V was shortened by 1 base and J by 5 bases, with 17 bases between the two germline ends. The CDR3 spells CASSLGQLVHGTEAFF. The DNA of the CDR3 is TGTGCCAGCAGCTTAGGACAGCTCGTCCATGGGACTGAAGCTTTCTTT.

This clonotype was seen more than once but under ten times. The rearrangement joins TRBV5-1 to TRBJ2-7, with TRBD1 as a possible D gene (6 bases). V was clipped by 1 base and J by 6 bases, with 8 bases between them. CDR1 is SGHRS and CDR2 is YFSETQ in the germline V gene. The CDR3 runs 12 residues. The CDR3 reads CASSLTGFEQYF. In DNA form, the CDR3 reads TGCGCCAGCAGCTTGACAGGGTTCGAGCAGTACTTC. Full variable domain (rest looked up from reference TRBV5-1 and TRBJ2-7): KAGVTQTPRYLIKTRGQQVTLSCSPISGHRSVSWYQQTPGQGLQFLFEYFSETQRNKGNFPGRFSGRQFSNSRSEMNVSTLELGDSALYLCASSLTGFEQYFGPGTRLTVT.

This clonotype was detected ten times or more. V and J are TRBV29-1 and TRBJ1-2, with no clear D. Trimming took off 8 bases at V and 6 bases at J, with 7 bases between the two ends. The germline V gene has CDR1 SQVTM and CDR2 ANQGSEA. The CDR3 runs 9 residues. The CDR3 reads CSTTNGYTF. In DNA, the CDR3 is TGCAGCACTACAAATGGCTACACCTTC.

This clonotype came up a few times. The V gene is TRBV5-4, the J gene TRBJ2-3, with 9 bases that match TRBD2. Per the germline V gene, CDR1 is SGHNT and CDR2 is YYREEE (reference sequence). The V segment lost 0 bases and the J segment 6 bases; nucleotides outside the gene matches: 8. This CDR3 has 16 amino acids. The CDR3 DNA is TGTGCCAGCAGCTTGGGTGTTGGCGGGGGGGGCGATACGCAGTATTTT. Translated: CASSLGVGGGGDTQYF.

This clonotype has a count of ten or more. This sequence joins TRBV12-3 or TRBV12-4 and TRBJ1-5, with 7 bases identical to TRBD1. The CDR3 runs to 17 residues. V lost 2 bases, J lost 4 bases, and 11 bases stayed unmatched. The CDR3 DNA is TGTGCCAGCAGTTTAAGGGCTGATGGCAGGGGGAATCAGCCCCAGCATTTT. It codes for CASSLRADGRGNQPQHF.

There are many counts of this clonotype. V is TRBV12-3 or TRBV12-4 and J is TRBJ1-2; D unclear. V was clipped by 3 bases and J by 6 bases, with 11 bases between them. The CDR3 spans 13 residues. CDR3 in amino acids: CASSLIGENGYTF. Here the CDR3 DNA reads TGTGCCAGCAGTTTGATTGGCGAAAATGGCTACACCTTC.

This clonotype was seen repeatedly, ten times or more. The rearrangement uses TRBV5-1 and TRBJ1-1; no reliable D call. The CDR3 runs 13 residues. Germline CDR1 is SGHRS and CDR2 is YFSETQ. V lost 0 bases and J 5 bases, leaving 8 bases between the germline ends. The CDR3 DNA sequence: TGCGCCAGCAGCTTGGCGGTGGGTACTGAAGCTTTCTTT. Translated, it gives CASSLAVGTEAFF.

This clonotype was seen a few times. The chain carries TRBV10-3 and TRBJ2-6; D may be TRBD1 (6 bases). Trimming cost V 8 bases and J 0 bases, with 11 bases left between them. The germline V gene has CDR1 ENHRY and CDR2 SYGVKD. The CDR3 is made up of 15 amino acids. The DNA of the CDR3 is TGTGCCATCGGACAGATAACCTCTGGGGCCAACGTCCTGACTTTC. This gives the protein CAIGQITSGANVLTF.

The rearrangement joins TRBV20-1 to TRBJ2-5, with TRBD1 identical over 8 bases. The CDR3 is 14 residues long. Germline CDR1 DFQATT, CDR2 SNEGSKA (reference sequence). V lost 6 bases and J lost 3; bases outside the gene matches: 9. CDR3 bases: TGCAGTGCGGAACCCCTGGACAGGGAAGAGACCCAGTACTTC. Translating it yields CSAEPLDREETQYF.

This clonotype appeared many times. The rearrangement uses TRBV20-1 and TRBJ1-6, with 8 bases that match TRBD1. The CDR3 is 14 amino acids. J was trimmed by 7 bases and V by 6 bases; bases with no gene match: 8. CDR1 is DFQATT, CDR2 SNEGSKA, per germline (reference sequence). The CDR3 reads CSATGQGQNSPLHF. CDR3 DNA: TGCAGTGCCACCGGACAGGGACAGAATTCACCCCTCCACTTT.

This chain links TRBV7-2 with TRBJ1-4; D is unresolved. The CDR3 has 16 amino acids. V was pared by 5 bases and J by 1 base, with 14 bases between. Germline V gives CDR1 SGHTA, CDR2 FQGNSA. The CDR3 is CASSAYPSKTNEKLFF. The CDR3 DNA reads TGTGCCAGCAGCGCATACCCCAGCAAAACTAATGAAAAACTGTTTTTT.